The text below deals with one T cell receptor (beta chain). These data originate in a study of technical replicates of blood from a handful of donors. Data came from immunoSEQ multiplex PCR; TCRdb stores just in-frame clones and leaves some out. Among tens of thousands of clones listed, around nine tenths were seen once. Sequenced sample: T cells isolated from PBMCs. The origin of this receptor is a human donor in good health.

This chain's CDR3 is CASSLLAGENNEQFF. In DNA, the CDR3 is TGCGCCAGCAGCCTGTTAGCGGGAGAGAACAATGAGCAGTTCTTC. The chain carries TRBV4-1 and TRBJ2-1; 9 nucleotides match TRBD2. The CDR3 contains 15 residues. Trimming at V came to 4 bases and at J to 5 bases, leaving 6 bases not matched to a gene. Looked up from germline, CDR1 is MGHRA and CDR2 is YSYEKL.